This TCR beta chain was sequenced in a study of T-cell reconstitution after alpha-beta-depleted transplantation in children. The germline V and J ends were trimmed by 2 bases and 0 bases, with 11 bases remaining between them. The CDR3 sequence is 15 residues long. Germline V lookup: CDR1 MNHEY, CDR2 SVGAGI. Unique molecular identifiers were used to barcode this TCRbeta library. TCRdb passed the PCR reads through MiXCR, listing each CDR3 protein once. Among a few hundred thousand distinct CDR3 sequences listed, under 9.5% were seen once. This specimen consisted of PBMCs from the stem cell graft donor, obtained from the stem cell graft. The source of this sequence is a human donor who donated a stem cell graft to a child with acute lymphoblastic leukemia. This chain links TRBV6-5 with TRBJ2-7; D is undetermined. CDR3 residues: CASSYEVDNSYEQYF. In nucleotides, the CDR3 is TGTGCCAGCAGTTACGAGGTCGACAACTCCTACGAGCAGTACTTC.